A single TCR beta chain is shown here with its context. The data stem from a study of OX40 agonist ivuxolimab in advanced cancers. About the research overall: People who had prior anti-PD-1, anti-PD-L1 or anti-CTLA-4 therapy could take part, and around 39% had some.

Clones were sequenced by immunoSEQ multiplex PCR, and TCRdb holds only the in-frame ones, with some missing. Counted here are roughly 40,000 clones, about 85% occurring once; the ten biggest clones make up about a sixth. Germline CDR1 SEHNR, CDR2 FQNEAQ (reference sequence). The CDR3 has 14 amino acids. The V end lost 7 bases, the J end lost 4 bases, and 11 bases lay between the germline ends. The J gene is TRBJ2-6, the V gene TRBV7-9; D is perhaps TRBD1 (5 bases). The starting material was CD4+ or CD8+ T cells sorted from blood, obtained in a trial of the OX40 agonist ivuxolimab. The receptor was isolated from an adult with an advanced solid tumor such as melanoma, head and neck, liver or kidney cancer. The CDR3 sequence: CASISRAGANVLTF. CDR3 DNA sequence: TGTGCCAGCATCTCCAGGGCAGGGGCCAACGTCCTGACTTTC.